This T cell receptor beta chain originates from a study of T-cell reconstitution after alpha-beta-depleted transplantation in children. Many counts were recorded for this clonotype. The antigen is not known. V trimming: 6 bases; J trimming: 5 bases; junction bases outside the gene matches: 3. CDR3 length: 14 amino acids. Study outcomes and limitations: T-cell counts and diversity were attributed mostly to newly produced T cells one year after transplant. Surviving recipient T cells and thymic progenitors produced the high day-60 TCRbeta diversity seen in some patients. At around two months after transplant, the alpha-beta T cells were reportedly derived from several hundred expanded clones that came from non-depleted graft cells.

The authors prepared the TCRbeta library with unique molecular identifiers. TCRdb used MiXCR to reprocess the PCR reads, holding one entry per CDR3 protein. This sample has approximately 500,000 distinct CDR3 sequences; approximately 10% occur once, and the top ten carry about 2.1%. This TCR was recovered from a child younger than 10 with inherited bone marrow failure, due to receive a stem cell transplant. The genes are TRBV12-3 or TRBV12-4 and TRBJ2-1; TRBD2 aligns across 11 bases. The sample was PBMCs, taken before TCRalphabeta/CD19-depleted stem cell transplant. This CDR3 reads CASSRLAGNNEQFF. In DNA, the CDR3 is TGTGCCAGCAGCCGACTAGCGGGGAACAATGAGCAGTTCTTC.